These T cell receptor beta chains were read from a single sample in a study of cytomegalovirus exposure and HLA in healthy donors. Measured with immunoSEQ multiplex PCR; TCRdb has only the in-frame clones, and not every one. The sample consists of 200,000 to 250,000 clones, approximately 87% of them appearing once. The sequencing input was PBMCs. These receptors were obtained from a man between 18 and 35 years old in good health and CMV-seronegative. The CDR3 runs from the conserved cysteine through the conserved F or W. The D gene is left open where the match is weak. Clone size is shown for a subset of rows, as once, few, many or a class of expanded clone.

D: NA
J: TRBJ1-4
size: NA
V: TRBV4-1
DNA: TGCGCCAGCAGCCAAGTGTTAGTGAATGAAAAACTGTTTTTT
CDR3: CASSQVLVNEKLFF

D: NA
J: TRBJ1-5
size: NA
V: TRBV23-1
DNA: TGCGCCAGCAGTCAATCCCCGACAGCACATCAGCCCCAGCATTTT
CDR3: CASSQSPTAHQPQHF

D: NA
J: TRBJ1-3
size: NA
V: TRBV6-1
DNA: TGTGCCAGCAGGGAGTGGGGAAACACCATATATTTT
CDR3: CASREWGNTIYF

D: NA
J: TRBJ2-3
size: NA
V: TRBV5-1
DNA: TGCGCCAGCAGCTTGGATCAGGCTACAGATACGCAGTATTTT
CDR3: CASSLDQATDTQYF

D: TRBD1
J: TRBJ2-5
size: NA
V: TRBV7-2
DNA: TGTGCCAGCAACACAGGGGGCAGAGAGACCCAGTACTTC
CDR3: CASNTGGRETQYF

D: NA
J: TRBJ1-2
size: NA
V: TRBV3-2
DNA: TGTGGAGCGGGAGGCTACACCTTC
CDR3: CGAGGYTF

D: TRBD1
J: TRBJ1-5
size: NA
V: TRBV6-1
DNA: TGTGCCAGCAGGGTCGGGGGACAGATAAATCAGCCCCAGCATTTT
CDR3: CASRVGGQINQPQHF

D: NA
J: TRBJ2-2
size: NA
V: TRBV7-9
DNA: TGTGCCAGCAGCTTAGATCAGGGCCCCACCGGGGAGCTGTTTTTT
CDR3: CASSLDQGPTGELFF

D: NA
J: TRBJ1-3
size: NA
V: TRBV7-9
DNA: TGTGCCAGCAGCTTACAGGGTAGAAACACCATATATTTT
CDR3: CASSLQGRNTIYF

D: NA
J: TRBJ2-5
size: NA
V: TRBV7-2
DNA: TGTGCCAGCAGCCAAATAGGGGTGGAGACCCAGTACTTC
CDR3: CASSQIGVETQYF

D: NA
J: TRBJ1-5
size: NA
V: TRBV7-9
DNA: TGTGCCAGCAGCTTAGAGGAGGATCAGCCCCAGCATTTT
CDR3: CASSLEEDQPQHF

D: TRBD2
J: TRBJ2-7
size: NA
V: TRBV4-3
DNA: TGCGCCAGCAGCCAAGTTCTAGCGGAAGACTACGAGCAGTACTTC
CDR3: CASSQVLAEDYEQYF

D: NA
J: TRBJ1-1
size: NA
V: TRBV11-2
DNA: TGTGCCAGCAGCTTAGATCTAGGCAGGGTGAACACTGAAGCTTTCTTT
CDR3: CASSLDLGRVNTEAFF

D: NA
J: TRBJ2-7
size: NA
V: TRBV5-4
DNA: TGTGCCAGCAGCACCGGGATTACCTACGAGCAGTACTTC
CDR3: CASSTGITYEQYF

D: TRBD2
J: TRBJ2-1
size: NA
V: TRBV7-8
DNA: TGTGCCAGCAGCTTAGCGTGGGGCGGGAGGCCGGGAAATGAGCAGTTCTTC
CDR3: CASSLAWGGRPGNEQFF

D: NA
J: TRBJ1-1
size: NA
V: TRBV19
DNA: TGTGCCAGTAGTCTGGGGGCCACTGAAGCTTTCTTT
CDR3: CASSLGATEAFF

D: NA
J: TRBJ2-1
size: NA
V: TRBV14
DNA: TGTGCCAGCAGCCAAGGTTATAGGGGAGAGCAGTTCTTC
CDR3: CASSQGYRGEQFF

D: NA
J: TRBJ1-6
size: NA
V: TRBV7-6
DNA: TGTGCCAGCAGCCTTAGGGAGGACTCACCCCTCCACTTT
CDR3: CASSLREDSPLHF

D: NA
J: TRBJ2-1
size: few
V: TRBV18
DNA: TGTGCCAGCTCACCACGAGCGGCCGAGCTGACTGAGCAGTTCTTC
CDR3: CASSPRAAELTEQFF

D: NA
J: TRBJ2-7
size: NA
V: TRBV4-1
DNA: TGCGCCAGCAGTCCCCCACTATACCGGCCCGGCGAGCAGTACTTC
CDR3: CASSPPLYRPGEQYF